This T cell receptor beta chain originates from a study of blood T cell repertoires in COVID-19. Turning to the study itself: Spain, Italy and the United States supplied samples that represented acute and convalescent COVID-19. PBMCs, B-cell-depleted T cells, or T cells provided the cDNA or gDNA that made up the material.

In the source study's methods: Amplification of reference gene primers provided the estimated nucleated cell counts. Profiling relied on immunoSEQ multiplex PCR, and the TCRdb table lists in-frame clones only, not all of them. The DNA was the basis for D and trimming; V, J and clone size are from that table. The table includes 110,000 to 150,000 clones, roughly 79% detected once. The clonotype originates from a woman aged 55-69 years with acute or convalescent COVID-19. Sequencing was performed on peripheral blood.

CDR3 sequence (DNA): TGTGCCAGCAGCTTAGCGGGACAGGGTACTCAACTTAACTATGGCTACACCTTC. Its translation is CASSLAGQGTQLNYGYTF. This chain uses TRBV7-8 with TRBJ1-2, with 9 bases identical to TRBD1. There are 18 residues in the CDR3. Trimming took 0 bases from V and 1 from J; bases not matched to a gene: 9. Germline V CDR1 and CDR2: SGHVS, FQNEAQ.